These T cell receptor beta chains were read from a single sample in a study of blood T cell repertoires in COVID-19. Clones were read by immunoSEQ multiplex PCR, and TCRdb kept only the in-frame ones, dropping some. Here the sample spans about 14,000 clones, 75% to 85% being singletons. The sequenced sample consisted of peripheral blood. Receptor source: a woman aged 45-65 years with active or convalescent COVID-19. CDR3s include the opening cysteine and the closing phenylalanine or tryptophan. The order of the fields is clone size, V gene, D gene, CDR3 length, J gene, CDR3 protein, CDR3 DNA. A D gene is named only where the DNA matches it firmly. Clone size is stated in some rows and not others, as once, few, many or a class when expanded.

NA	TRBV11-2	NA	14	TRBJ2-3	CASSLMTGTDTQYF	TGTGCCAGCAGCTTAATGACAGGCACAGATACGCAGTATTTT
NA	TRBV27	TRBD1	14	TRBJ2-2	CASRSGQGPGELFF	TGTGCCAGCAGGTCGGGACAGGGCCCTGGGGAGCTGTTTTTT
NA	TRBV2	TRBD2	17	TRBJ2-5	CASSDQRGSAFQETQYF	TGTGCCAGCAGTGATCAGCGGGGTAGTGCTTTTCAAGAGACCCAGTACTTC
NA	TRBV9	NA	16	TRBJ1-2	CASSVDLTEGDGGYTF	TGTGCCAGCAGCGTAGACCTAACAGAAGGGGATGGCGGCTACACCTTC
few	TRBV7-8	NA	13	TRBJ2-1	CASSEGGGNEQFF	TGTGCCAGCAGCGAGGGAGGGGGGAATGAGCAGTTCTTC
NA	TRBV6-5	NA	14	TRBJ2-7	CASSYQGGNYEQYF	TGTGCCAGCAGTTACCAAGGAGGTAACTACGAGCAGTACTTC
NA	TRBV29-1	NA	14	TRBJ2-3	CSVEGTLPTDTQYF	TGCAGCGTTGAAGGGACTTTACCCACAGATACGCAGTATTTT
NA	TRBV7-9	TRBD1	16	TRBJ2-7	CASSSPSWDRVYEQYF	TGTGCCAGCAGCTCCCCATCCTGGGACAGGGTCTACGAGCAGTACTTC
NA	TRBV7-9	NA	14	TRBJ1-2	CASSSTGGNYGYTF	TGTGCCAGCAGCTCCACCGGGGGAAACTATGGCTACACCTTC
few	TRBV6-5	NA	12	TRBJ1-5	CASSPQGGAQHF	TGTGCCAGCAGCCCCCAGGGTGGAGCCCAGCATTTT
once	TRBV9	NA	13	TRBJ1-2	CASSVDGNYGYTF	TGTGCCAGCAGCGTAGACGGTAACTATGGCTACACCTTC
NA	TRBV28	NA	14	TRBJ2-1	CASRLAYGSSEQFF	TGTGCCAGCAGATTAGCTTACGGTTCGAGTGAGCAGTTCTTC
once	TRBV27	NA	12	TRBJ2-3	CASSSYTDTQYF	TGTGCCAGCAGTTCCTACACAGATACGCAGTATTTT
NA	TRBV10-1	TRBD2	15	TRBJ2-1	CASSERTSGDNEQFF	TGCGCCAGCAGTGAGCGCACTAGCGGGGACAATGAGCAGTTCTTC
NA	TRBV4-1	TRBD1	14	TRBJ2-7	CASSQGQGSYEQYF	TGCGCCAGCAGCCAAGGACAGGGTTCCTACGAGCAGTACTTC
NA	TRBV4-1	NA	17	TRBJ2-1	CASSQVSGAITHNEQFF	TGCGCCAGCAGCCAAGTTTCAGGGGCAATAACCCACAATGAGCAGTTCTTC
NA	TRBV27	NA	14	TRBJ2-7	CASSPGTLPYGQYF	TGTGCCAGCAGCCCCGGGACTCTTCCTTATGGGCAGTACTTC
NA	TRBV5-5	NA	15	TRBJ2-1	CASSLWLGGGNEQFF	TGTGCCAGCAGCTTGTGGCTGGGGGGAGGCAATGAGCAGTTCTTC
NA	TRBV2	NA	15	TRBJ1-1	CASSERGRGGTEAFF	TGTGCCAGCAGTGAAAGGGGCAGAGGGGGCACTGAAGCTTTCTTT
NA	TRBV7-2	TRBD2	14	TRBJ2-5	CASSSQRGSETQYF	TGTGCCAGCAGCTCCCAGCGGGGGTCGGAGACCCAGTACTTC
few	TRBV6-6	TRBD2	19	TRBJ2-7	CASSPPPSGTSGPFYEQYF	TGTGCCAGCAGTCCCCCCCCATCCGGGACTAGCGGGCCATTTTACGAGCAGTACTTC
once	TRBV6-4	NA	15	TRBJ2-7	CASRDPWTVSYEQYF	TGTGCCAGCAGGGACCCGTGGACAGTCTCCTACGAGCAGTACTTC
NA	TRBV20-1	NA	14	TRBJ2-2	CSASTDNSVGELFF	TGCAGTGCTAGTACAGATAATAGTGTCGGGGAGCTGTTTTTT
NA	TRBV2	NA	17	TRBJ2-2	CASSSWGLAANTGELFF	TGTGCCAGCAGTTCCTGGGGGCTAGCTGCGAACACCGGGGAGCTGTTTTTT
NA	TRBV30	TRBD1	13	TRBJ1-2	CAWTIKQGYGYTF	TGTGCCTGGACTATTAAACAGGGGTATGGCTACACCTTC
NA	TRBV28	TRBD2	20	TRBJ2-7	CASSLKNTGLIGARDSEQYF	TGTGCCAGCAGTTTAAAGAATACGGGACTAATCGGTGCCCGTGATAGCGAGCAGTACTTC
medium-sized	TRBV28	TRBD1	14	TRBJ1-2	CASSRTGTGDGYTF	TGTGCCAGCAGTCGTACCGGGACAGGGGATGGCTACACCTTC
NA	TRBV12-5	NA	16	TRBJ2-5	CASGLDYGTLQETQYF	TGTGCTAGTGGTTTGGACTACGGGACACTCCAAGAGACCCAGTACTTC
NA	TRBV11-2	TRBD1	16	TRBJ1-4	CASSLERTGTGEKLFF	TGTGCCAGCAGCTTAGAAAGGACAGGGACGGGTGAAAAACTGTTTTTT
NA	TRBV2	NA	13	TRBJ1-5	CASSEGARQPQHF	TGTGCCAGCAGTGAAGGGGCACGGCAGCCCCAGCATTTT
NA	TRBV6-1	NA	13	TRBJ1-4	CASSDRPNEKLFF	TGTGCCAGCAGTGACAGGCCTAATGAAAAACTGTTTTTT
NA	TRBV28	TRBD1	16	TRBJ2-1	CASSLGGTGGYNEQFF	TGTGCCAGCAGTTTAGGGGGGACAGGGGGATACAATGAGCAGTTCTTC
NA	TRBV7-2	NA	15	TRBJ2-5	CASSLGGQNQETQYF	TGTGCCAGCAGCTTAGGTGGACAGAATCAAGAGACCCAGTACTTC
NA	TRBV7-8	TRBD1	15	TRBJ2-7	CASSLGRSGGIEQYF	TGTGCCAGCAGCTTAGGACGGTCAGGGGGCATCGAGCAGTACTTC
NA	TRBV2	NA	14	TRBJ2-7	CASSDQVPSYEQYF	TGTGCCAGCAGTGATCAGGTCCCCTCCTACGAGCAGTACTTC
NA	TRBV7-3	NA	15	TRBJ2-1	CASSPDSGLYNEQFF	TGTGCCAGCAGTCCGGACAGTGGCCTGTACAATGAGCAGTTCTTC
NA	TRBV3-1/TRBV3-2	TRBD1	15	TRBJ2-3	CASSQPQGATDTQYF	TGTGCCAGCAGCCAACCGCAGGGGGCAACAGATACGCAGTATTTT
NA	TRBV11-3	NA	13	TRBJ2-7	CASSAGTGYEQYF	TGTGCCAGCAGCGCCGGGACTGGCTACGAGCAGTACTTC
NA	TRBV7-2	TRBD1	19	TRBJ1-6	CASSLAGTAMISYNSPLHF	TGTGCCAGCAGCTTAGCCGGGACAGCTATGATCTCCTATAATTCACCCCTCCACTTT
NA	TRBV25-1	NA	15	TRBJ2-3	CASSESGDSTDTQYF	TGTGCCAGCAGTGAATCCGGGGATAGCACAGATACGCAGTATTTT
few	TRBV27	TRBD2	15	TRBJ2-5	CASSLSGGGRETQYF	TGTGCCAGCAGTTTATCCGGGGGGGGGCGGGAGACCCAGTACTTC
once	TRBV27	TRBD2	13	TRBJ2-7	CASSSGPIAGQYF	TGTGCCAGCAGTTCCGGACCGATAGCGGGGCAGTACTTC
NA	TRBV5-1	NA	18	TRBJ2-2	CASSTQIRGAWATGELFF	TGCGCCAGCAGCACGCAAATAAGGGGCGCTTGGGCCACCGGGGAGCTGTTTTTT
few	TRBV28	TRBD1	15	TRBJ2-1	CASSIWDRVGNEQFF	TGTGCCAGCAGTATATGGGACAGGGTTGGCAATGAGCAGTTCTTC
NA	TRBV28	TRBD1	15	TRBJ2-7	CASSPWDRLAYEQYF	TGTGCCAGCAGTCCGTGGGACAGGTTAGCCTACGAGCAGTACTTC
NA	TRBV7-9	TRBD1	14	TRBJ2-7	CASSQPGQGAEQYF	TGTGCCAGCAGCCAACCGGGACAGGGGGCCGAGCAGTACTTC
NA	TRBV18	NA	16	TRBJ2-7	CASSPRVGREANEQYF	TGTGCCAGCTCACCAAGGGTGGGCAGGGAGGCAAACGAGCAGTACTTC
NA	TRBV19	TRBD1	15	TRBJ1-5	CASSGTGGGGQPQHF	TGTGCCAGTAGCGGGACAGGGGGAGGTGGTCAGCCCCAGCATTTT
NA	TRBV27	NA	13	TRBJ1-1	CASSFSAAGEAFF	TGTGCCAGCAGTTTTAGCGCAGCGGGAGAAGCTTTCTTT
NA	TRBV4-2	TRBD1	17	TRBJ2-2	CASSQKGQGGNTGELFF	TGTGCCAGCAGCCAAAAAGGACAGGGGGGGAACACCGGGGAGCTGTTTTTT
NA	TRBV7-3	NA	16	TRBJ2-7	CASSSLTRTGPYEQYF	TGTGCCAGCAGCTCGCTGACTAGGACGGGACCCTACGAGCAGTACTTC
NA	TRBV2	TRBD2	16	TRBJ2-1	CASSALRGGAYNEQFF	TGTGCCAGCAGTGCTCTCCGGGGGGGCGCCTACAATGAGCAGTTCTTC
NA	TRBV24-1	TRBD1	16	TRBJ2-1	CATSERGTGRYNEQFF	TGTGCCACCAGTGAAAGGGGGACAGGGCGATACAATGAGCAGTTCTTC